Below, one T cell receptor beta chain is given with its context. Reverse transcription used about 0.45 to 1 ug RNA and random hexamers. One entry per CDR3 protein results from TCRdb running MiXCR on the immunoSEQ multiplex PCR reads. This repertoire shows about 200,000 distinct CDR3 sequences, approximately 95% found once; its top ten account for 0.082%. The data stem from a study of CD8 T cells in Susac syndrome. The germline V gene has CDR1 LGHDT and CDR2 YNNKEL (reference sequence). V was clipped by 0 bases and J by 1 base, with 7 bases between them. This CDR3 contains 14 residues. The receptor was derived from a human donor with multiple sclerosis. J is TRBJ2-7 and V is TRBV3-1; D unresolved. What was sequenced was CD4+ T cells from PBMCs. The CDR3 bases are TGTGCCAGCAGCCAAGATCACGGGTCCTACGAGCAGTACTTC. This codes for CASSQDHGSYEQYF.